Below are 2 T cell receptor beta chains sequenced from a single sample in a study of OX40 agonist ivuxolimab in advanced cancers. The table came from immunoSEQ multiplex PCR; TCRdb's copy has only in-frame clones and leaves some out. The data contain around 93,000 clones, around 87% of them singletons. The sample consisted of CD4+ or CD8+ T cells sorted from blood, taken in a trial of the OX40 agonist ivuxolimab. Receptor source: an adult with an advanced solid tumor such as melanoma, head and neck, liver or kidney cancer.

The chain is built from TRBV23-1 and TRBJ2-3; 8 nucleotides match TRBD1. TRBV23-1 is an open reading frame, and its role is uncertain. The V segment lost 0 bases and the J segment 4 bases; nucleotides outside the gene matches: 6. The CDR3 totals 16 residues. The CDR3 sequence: CASSQSGAGGPDTQYF. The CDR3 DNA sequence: TGCGCCAGCAGTCAATCGGGGGCAGGGGGCCCAGATACGCAGTATTTT.

CDR3 residues: CASSRLAGGQGDTQYF. In DNA form, the CDR3 reads TGTGCCAGCAGCCGACTAGCGGGGGGGCAGGGGGATACGCAGTATTTT. This chain joins TRBV2 and TRBJ2-3, with 14 bases that match TRBD2. The CDR3 has 16 residues. From germline, CDR1 is SNHLY and CDR2 FYNNEI. The V and J ends lost 6 bases and 6 bases, in that order; junction bases with no gene match: 8.